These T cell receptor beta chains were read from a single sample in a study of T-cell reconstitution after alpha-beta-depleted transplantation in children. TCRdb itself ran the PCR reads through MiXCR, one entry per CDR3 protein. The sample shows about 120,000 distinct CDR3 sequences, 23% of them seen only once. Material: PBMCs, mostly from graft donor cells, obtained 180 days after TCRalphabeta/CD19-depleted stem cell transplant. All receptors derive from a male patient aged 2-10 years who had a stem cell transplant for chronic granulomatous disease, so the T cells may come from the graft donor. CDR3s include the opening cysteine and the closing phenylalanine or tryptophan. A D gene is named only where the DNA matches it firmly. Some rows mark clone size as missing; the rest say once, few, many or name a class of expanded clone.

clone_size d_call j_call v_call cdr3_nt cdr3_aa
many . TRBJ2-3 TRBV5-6 TGTGCCAGCAGCTGGACAGGCACAGATACGCAGTATTTT CASSWTGTDTQYF
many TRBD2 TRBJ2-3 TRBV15 TGTGCCACCAGCAGAGATCTCGGTAGCGGGAGAACGCAGTATTTT CATSRDLGSGRTQYF
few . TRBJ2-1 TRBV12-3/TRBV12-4 TGTGCCAGCAGTTCCCAAGTCTATGAGCAGTTCTTC CASSSQVYEQFF
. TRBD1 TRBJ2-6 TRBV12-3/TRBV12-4 TGTGCCATCTGCCCACAGGGACAGATAATCTCTGGGGCCAACGTCCTGACTTTC CAICPQGQIISGANVLTF
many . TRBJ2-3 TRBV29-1 TGCAGCGTTGTGGGAGACACAGATACGCAGTATTTT CSVVGDTDTQYF
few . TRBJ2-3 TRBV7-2 TGTGCCAGCAGCTTAGCTTCGCGGGGCAAGGACTCAGATACGCAGTATTTT CASSLASRGKDSDTQYF
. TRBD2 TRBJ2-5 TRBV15 TGTGCCACCAGCAGAGATTCGGGACTAGCGGGCCAAGAGACCCAGTACTTC CATSRDSGLAGQETQYF
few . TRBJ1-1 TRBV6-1 TGTGCCAGCAGTGAAGCGCAAGGAACGATGAACACTGAAGCTTTCTTT CASSEAQGTMNTEAFF
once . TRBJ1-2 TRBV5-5 TGTGCCAGCAGCTTGGCCAGTACAAGCTATGGCTACACCTTC CASSLASTSYGYTF
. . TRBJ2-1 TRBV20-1 TGCAGTGCTAAGGCTAGAAGGGATTACAATGAGCAGTTCTTC CSAKARRDYNEQFF
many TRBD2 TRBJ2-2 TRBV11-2 TGTGCCAGCAGCTTAATCCCTAATGCGGGGGTGAACACCGGGGAGCTGTTTTTT CASSLIPNAGVNTGELFF
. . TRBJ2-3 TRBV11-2 TGTGCCAGCAGCTCCATCCTCACAGATACGCAGAATTTT CASSSILTDTQNF
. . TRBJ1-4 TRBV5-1 TGCGCCAGCAGCCCCCGCGGAGGAACTAATGAAAAACTGTTTTTT CASSPRGGTNEKLFF
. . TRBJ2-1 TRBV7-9 TGTGCCAGCCGGTCCCGAGGCGGACAAGAAGGCAATGAGCAGTTCTTC CASRSRGGQEGNEQFF
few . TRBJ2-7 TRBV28 TGTGCCAGCAGCCCTCTCGGCGAGGATGAGCAGTACTTC CASSPLGEDEQYF
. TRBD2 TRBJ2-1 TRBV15 TGTGCCACCAGCAGAGATCCTAGCGGGGGGTATAATGAGCAGTTCTTC CATSRDPSGGYNEQFF
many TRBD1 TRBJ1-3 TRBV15 TGTGCCACCAGCAGAGGCCGGGACAGCTCTGGAAACACCATATATTTT CATSRGRDSSGNTIYF
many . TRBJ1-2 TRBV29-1 TGCAGCGTTGAAGGCGGGCAGGAAAGGTACACCTTC CSVEGGQERYTF
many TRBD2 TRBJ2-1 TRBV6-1 TGTGCCAGCAGGCGACTAGCGGGAGACAATGAGCAGTTCTTC CASRRLAGDNEQFF
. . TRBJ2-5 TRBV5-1 TGCGCCAGCAGCTTGGGGGGAGGCCCAGAAGAGACCCAGTACTTC CASSLGGGPEETQYF
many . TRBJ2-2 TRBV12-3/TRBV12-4 TGTGCCAGCAGAACCTTAACCGGGGAGCTGTTTTTT CASRTLTGELFF
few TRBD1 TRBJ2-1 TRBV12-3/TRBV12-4 TGTGCCAGCAGTTCGAGACAGGGCTACAATGAGCAGTTCTTC CASSSRQGYNEQFF
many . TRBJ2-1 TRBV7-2 TGTGCCAGCAGCTTAGTACGGTCGGGACTTTACAATGAGCAGTTCTTC CASSLVRSGLYNEQFF
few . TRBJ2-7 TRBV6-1 TGTGCCAGCAGAAAAACTCAGGGTTACGAGCAGTACTTC CASRKTQGYEQYF
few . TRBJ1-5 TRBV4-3 TGCGCCAGCAGCCAAGATCGTGGCCAGCCCCAGCATTTT CASSQDRGQPQHF
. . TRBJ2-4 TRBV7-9 TGTGCCAGCAGCTACCTTCGGTACTTC CASSYLRYF
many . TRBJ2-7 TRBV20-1 TGCAGTGCTAGAGGGCTTGGGAGCGACTACGAGCAGTACTTC CSARGLGSDYEQYF
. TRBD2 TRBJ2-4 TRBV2 TGTGCCAGCAGCCCGGGACTAGCGGCACAAGGCAAAAACATTCAGTACTTC CASSPGLAAQGKNIQYF
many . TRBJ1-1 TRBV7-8 TGTGCCAGCAGCTTAGTAGGTCAGATGAACACTGAAGCTTTCTTT CASSLVGQMNTEAFF
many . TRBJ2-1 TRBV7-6 TGTGCCAGCAGCTTAGCGAGTCCTGCGGGACGGTTCTACAATGAGCAGTTCTTC CASSLASPAGRFYNEQFF
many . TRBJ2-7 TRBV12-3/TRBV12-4 TGTGCCAGCAGTTTAAATAGATTCTACGAGCAGTACTTC CASSLNRFYEQYF
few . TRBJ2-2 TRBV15 TGTGCCACCAGCAGAGATCTCGTCGGTTCGGGCACCGGGGAGCTGTTTTTT CATSRDLVGSGTGELFF
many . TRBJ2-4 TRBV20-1 TGCAGTGCTAGAGATCAGGGTGGAACCAAAAACATTCAGTACTTC CSARDQGGTKNIQYF
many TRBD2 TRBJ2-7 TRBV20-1 TGCAGTGCTATAAGCGGGGGGGCTGGCGAGCAGTACTTC CSAISGGAGEQYF
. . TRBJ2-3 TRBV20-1 TGCAGTGCAAAAGGGGCCGGACCCCATCCAGATACGCAGTATTTT CSAKGAGPHPDTQYF
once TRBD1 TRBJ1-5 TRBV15 TGTGCCACCAGCAGACAAACAGGGGGCTATCAGCCCCAGCATTTT CATSRQTGGYQPQHF
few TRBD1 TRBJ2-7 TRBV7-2 TGTGCCAGCAGCTTCGTCAGGGGGTCCCACGAGCAGTACTTC CASSFVRGSHEQYF
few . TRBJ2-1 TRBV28 TGTGCCAGCAGATCTTCAGGGCCCCGGGAGCAGTTCTTC CASRSSGPREQFF
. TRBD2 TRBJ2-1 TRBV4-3 TGCGCCAGCAGCCAAGATTGGGGGGGCTCCTACAATGAGCAGTTCTTC CASSQDWGGSYNEQFF
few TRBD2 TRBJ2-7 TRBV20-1 TGCAGTGCTACCGTAGGGCGGGGGAGAGCCTACGAGCAGTACTTC CSATVGRGRAYEQYF
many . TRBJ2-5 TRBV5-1 TGCGCCAGCAGCGACCAAGAGACCCAGTACTTC CASSDQETQYF
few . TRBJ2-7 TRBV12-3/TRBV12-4 TGTGCCAGCTGCCGTGGATCCTACGAGCAGTACTTC CASCRGSYEQYF
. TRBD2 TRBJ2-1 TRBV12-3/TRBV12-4 TGTGCCAGCAGACCTGGGACTAGCGGGAGCATAGGTGAGCAGTTCTTC CASRPGTSGSIGEQFF
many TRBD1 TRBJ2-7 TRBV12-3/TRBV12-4 TGTGCCAGCACCCGAGATGGAGCCGGGACAGGGGTCTACGAGCAGTACTTC CASTRDGAGTGVYEQYF
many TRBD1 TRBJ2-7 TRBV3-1 TGTGCCAGCAGCCAAGGGACAGGCCTATACGAGCAGTACTTC CASSQGTGLYEQYF
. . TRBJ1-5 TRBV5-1 TGCGCCAGCAGACTAAGGCAGCCCCAGCATTTT CASRLRQPQHF
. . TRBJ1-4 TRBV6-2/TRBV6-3 TGTGCCAGCAGTTACTCGTCTCCAGGTGTCCTTAAGCTGGATGAAAAACTGTTTTTT CASSYSSPGVLKLDEKLFF
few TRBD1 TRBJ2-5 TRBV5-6 TGTGCCAGCAGCTTGGTTGGACAGGAAGAGACCCAGTACTTC CASSLVGQEETQYF
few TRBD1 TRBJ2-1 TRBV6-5 TGTGCCAGCAGTTACCTACAGGGGGTCAATGAGCAGTTCTTC CASSYLQGVNEQFF
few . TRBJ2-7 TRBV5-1 TGCGCCAGCAGCTTGGACGGCAGGGGGGGGGGCGAGCAGTACTTC CASSLDGRGGGEQYF
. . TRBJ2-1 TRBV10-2 TGCGCCAGCAGTGAGTCGGATGGCCCCATTTACAATGAGCAGTTCTTC CASSESDGPIYNEQFF